Described below is a single T cell receptor (beta chain) sequence and its context. Its antigen remains unknown. This CDR3 has 13 residues. V shed 4 bases and J 3 bases; nucleotides not matched to a gene: 2. The germline gives CDR1 MNHEY, CDR2 SVGAGI. This entry is derived from a study of T cell responses to AZD1222 COVID-19 vaccine. Study results and limitations: It was only a handful of AZD1222 recipients who were seropositive at baseline.

The protocol was immunoSEQ multiplex PCR, while the TCRdb copy is restricted to in-frame clones and leaves out a portion. The sample lists 180,000 or so clones; approximately 94% were seen once. This receptor was identified in an adult in good health. The chain combines TRBV6-5 with TRBJ2-7; 8 bases fit TRBD2. The sequenced sample was peripheral blood, obtained on day 0 of AZD1222 vaccination. CDR3 region: CASSLTSGYEQYF. In DNA form, the CDR3 reads TGTGCCAGCAGTTTAACTAGCGGCTACGAGCAGTACTTC.